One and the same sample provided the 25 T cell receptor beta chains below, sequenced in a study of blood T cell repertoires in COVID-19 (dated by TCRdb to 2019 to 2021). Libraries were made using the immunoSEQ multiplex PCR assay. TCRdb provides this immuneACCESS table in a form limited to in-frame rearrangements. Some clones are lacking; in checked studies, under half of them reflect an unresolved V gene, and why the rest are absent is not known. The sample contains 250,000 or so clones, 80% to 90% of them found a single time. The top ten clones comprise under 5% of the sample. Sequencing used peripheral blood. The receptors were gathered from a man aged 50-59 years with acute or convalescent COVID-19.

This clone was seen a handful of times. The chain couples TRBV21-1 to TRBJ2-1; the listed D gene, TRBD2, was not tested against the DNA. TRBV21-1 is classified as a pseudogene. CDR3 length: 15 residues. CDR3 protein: CARVISGGGYNEQFF. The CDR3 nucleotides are TGTGCCCGCGTGATTAGCGGGGGGGGGTACAATGAGCAGTTCTTC.

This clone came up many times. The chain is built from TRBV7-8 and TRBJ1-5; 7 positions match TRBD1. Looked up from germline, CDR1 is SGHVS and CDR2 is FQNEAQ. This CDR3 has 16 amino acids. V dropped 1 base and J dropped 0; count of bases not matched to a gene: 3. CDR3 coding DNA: TGTGCCAGCAGCTTAGGACAGGGCTATAGCAATCAGCCCCAGCATTTT. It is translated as CASSLGQGYSNQPQHF.

CDR3 bases: TGTGCCAGCAGCTTAGCGACCCAGGGGGCGCCTGGAAACACCATATATTTT. Its translation: CASSLATQGAPGNTIYF. The chain is built from TRBV7-9 and TRBJ1-3; TRBD1 aligns across 8 bases. With V trimmed by 0 bases and J by 2 bases, 6 bases remained unmatched. Germline CDR1 reads SEHNR; CDR2 reads FQNEAQ (reference sequence). The CDR3 length is 17 residues.

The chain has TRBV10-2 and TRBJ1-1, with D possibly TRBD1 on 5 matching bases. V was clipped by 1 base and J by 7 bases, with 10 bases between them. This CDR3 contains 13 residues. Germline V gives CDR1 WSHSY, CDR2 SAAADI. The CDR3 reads CASSEFLQGEAFF. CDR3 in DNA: TGCGCCAGCAGTGAGTTCCTCCAGGGTGAAGCTTTCTTT.

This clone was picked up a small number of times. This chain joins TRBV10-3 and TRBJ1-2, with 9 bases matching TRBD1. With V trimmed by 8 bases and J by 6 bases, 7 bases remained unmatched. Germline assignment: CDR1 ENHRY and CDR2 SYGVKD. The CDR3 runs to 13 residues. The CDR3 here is CAIGTGRNDGYTF. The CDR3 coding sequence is TGTGCCATCGGGACAGGGCGGAATGATGGCTACACCTTC.

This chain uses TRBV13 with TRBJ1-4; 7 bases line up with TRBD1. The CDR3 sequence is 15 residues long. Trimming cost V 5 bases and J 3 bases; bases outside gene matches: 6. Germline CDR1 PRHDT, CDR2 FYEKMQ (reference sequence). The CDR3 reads CASSLDREANEKLFF. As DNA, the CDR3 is TGTGCCAGCAGCCTCGACAGGGAGGCTAATGAAAAACTGTTTTTT.

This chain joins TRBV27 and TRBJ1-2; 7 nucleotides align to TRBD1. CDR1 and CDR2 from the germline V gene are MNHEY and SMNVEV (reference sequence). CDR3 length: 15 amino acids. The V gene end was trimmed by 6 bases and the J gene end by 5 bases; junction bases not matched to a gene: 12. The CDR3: CASRIGQAFGYGYTF. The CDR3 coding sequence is TGTGCCAGCAGAATCGGACAGGCGTTTGGGTATGGCTACACCTTC.

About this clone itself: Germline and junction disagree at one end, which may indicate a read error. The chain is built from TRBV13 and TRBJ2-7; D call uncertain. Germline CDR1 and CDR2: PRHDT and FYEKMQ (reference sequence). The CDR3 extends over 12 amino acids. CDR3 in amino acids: CASSLGIIPEVF. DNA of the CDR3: TGTGCCAGCAGCTTAGGTATTATCCCAGAGGTGTTC.

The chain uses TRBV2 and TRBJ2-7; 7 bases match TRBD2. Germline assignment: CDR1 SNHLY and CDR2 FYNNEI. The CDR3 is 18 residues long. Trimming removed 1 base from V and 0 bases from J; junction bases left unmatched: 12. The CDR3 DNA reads TGTGCCAGCAGTGAAGTCTTCCTAGCGGCTTTAAGCTCCTACGAGCAGTACTTC. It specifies CASSEVFLAALSSYEQYF.

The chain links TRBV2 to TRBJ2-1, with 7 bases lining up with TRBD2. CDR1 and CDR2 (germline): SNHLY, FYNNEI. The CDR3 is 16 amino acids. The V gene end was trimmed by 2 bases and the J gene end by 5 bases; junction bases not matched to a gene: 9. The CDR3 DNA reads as TGTGCCAGCAGTGAACTTGGGCGGGAGTTGAACAATGAGCAGTTCTTC. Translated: CASSELGRELNNEQFF.

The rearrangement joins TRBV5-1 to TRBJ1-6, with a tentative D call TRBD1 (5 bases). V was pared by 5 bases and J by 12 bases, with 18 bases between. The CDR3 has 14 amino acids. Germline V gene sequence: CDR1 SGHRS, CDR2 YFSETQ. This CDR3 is CASSDGGGVGPLHF. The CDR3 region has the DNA TGCGCCAGCAGTGATGGGGGAGGGGTAGGACCCCTCCACTTT. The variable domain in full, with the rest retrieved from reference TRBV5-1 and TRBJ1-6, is KAGVTQTPRYLIKTRGQQVTLSCSPISGHRSVSWYQQTPGQGLQFLFEYFSETQRNKGNFPGRFSGRQFSNSRSEMNVSTLELGDSALYLCASSDGGGVGPLHFGNGTRLTVT.

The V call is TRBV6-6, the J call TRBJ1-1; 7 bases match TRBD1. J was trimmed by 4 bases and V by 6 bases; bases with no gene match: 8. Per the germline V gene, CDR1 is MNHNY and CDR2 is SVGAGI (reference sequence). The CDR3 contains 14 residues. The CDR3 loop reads CASSLNRGVTEAFF. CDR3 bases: TGTGCCAGCAGCCTAAACAGGGGCGTCACTGAAGCTTTCTTT.

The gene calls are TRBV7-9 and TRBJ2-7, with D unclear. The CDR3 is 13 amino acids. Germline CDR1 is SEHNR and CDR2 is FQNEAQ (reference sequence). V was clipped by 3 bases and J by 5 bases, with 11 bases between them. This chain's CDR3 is CASSFRSFHEQYF. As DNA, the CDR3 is TGTGCCAGCAGCTTTCGTAGTTTCCACGAGCAGTACTTC.

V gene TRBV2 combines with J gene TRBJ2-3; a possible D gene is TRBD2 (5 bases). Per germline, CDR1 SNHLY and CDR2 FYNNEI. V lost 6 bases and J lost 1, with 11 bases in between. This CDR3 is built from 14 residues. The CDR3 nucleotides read TGTGCCAGCAGGAGCGGACCTGGCACAGATACGCAGTATTTT. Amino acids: CASRSGPGTDTQYF. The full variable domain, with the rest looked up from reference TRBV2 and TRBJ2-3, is EPEVTQTPSHQVTQMGQEVILRCVPISNHLYFYWYRQILGQKVEFLVSFYNNEISEKSEIFDDQFSVERPDGSNFTLKIRSTKLEDSAMYFCASRSGPGTDTQYFGPGTRLTVL.

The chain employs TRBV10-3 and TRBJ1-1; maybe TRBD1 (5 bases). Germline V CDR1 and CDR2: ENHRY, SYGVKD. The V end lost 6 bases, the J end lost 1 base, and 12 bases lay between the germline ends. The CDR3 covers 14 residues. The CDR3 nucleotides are TGTGCCATCAGCCCGACAGACCAGAACACTGAAGCTTTCTTT. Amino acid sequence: CAISPTDQNTEAFF.

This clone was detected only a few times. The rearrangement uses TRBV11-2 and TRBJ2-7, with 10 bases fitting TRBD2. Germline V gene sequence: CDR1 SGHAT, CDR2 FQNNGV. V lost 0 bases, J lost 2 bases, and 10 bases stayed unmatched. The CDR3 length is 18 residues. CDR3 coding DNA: TGTGCCAGCAGCTTAGATAGGTCTAGCGGGAGTGGGGCCTACGAGCAGTACTTC. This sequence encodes CASSLDRSSGSGAYEQYF.

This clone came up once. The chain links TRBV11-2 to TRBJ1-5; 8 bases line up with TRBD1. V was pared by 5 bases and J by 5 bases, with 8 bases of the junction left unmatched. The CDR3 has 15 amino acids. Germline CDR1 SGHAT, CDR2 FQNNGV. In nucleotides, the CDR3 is TGTGCCAGCAGCCCAGGACAGGGACGGTATCAGCCCCAGCATTTT. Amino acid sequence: CASSPGQGRYQPQHF.

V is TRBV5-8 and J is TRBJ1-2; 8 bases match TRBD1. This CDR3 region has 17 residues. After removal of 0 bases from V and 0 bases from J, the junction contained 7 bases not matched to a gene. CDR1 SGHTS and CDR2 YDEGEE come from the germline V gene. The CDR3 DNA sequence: TGTGCCAGCAGCTTGGCGCCCGGACAGGGCACTAACTATGGCTACACCTTC. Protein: CASSLAPGQGTNYGYTF.

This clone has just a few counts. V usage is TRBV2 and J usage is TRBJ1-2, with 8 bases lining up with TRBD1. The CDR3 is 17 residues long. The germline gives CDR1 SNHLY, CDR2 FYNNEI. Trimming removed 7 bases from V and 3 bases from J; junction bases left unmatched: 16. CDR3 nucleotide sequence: TGTGCCAGCATCTACCTCCCCTCGGGGGGACAGGACTATGGCTACACCTTC. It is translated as CASIYLPSGGQDYGYTF.

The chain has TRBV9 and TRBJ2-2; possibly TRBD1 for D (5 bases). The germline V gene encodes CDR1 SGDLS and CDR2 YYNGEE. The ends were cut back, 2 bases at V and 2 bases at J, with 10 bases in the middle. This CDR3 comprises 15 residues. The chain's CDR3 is CASSVTQDNTGELFF. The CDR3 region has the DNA TGTGCCAGCAGCGTTACACAGGACAACACCGGGGAGCTGTTTTTT.

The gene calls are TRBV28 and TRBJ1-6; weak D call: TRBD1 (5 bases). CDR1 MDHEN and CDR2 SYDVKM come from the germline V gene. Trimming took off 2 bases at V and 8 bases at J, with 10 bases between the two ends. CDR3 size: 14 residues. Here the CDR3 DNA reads TGTGCCAGCAGTTTAGCCTGGGGGGATTCACCCCTCCACTTT. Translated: CASSLAWGDSPLHF.

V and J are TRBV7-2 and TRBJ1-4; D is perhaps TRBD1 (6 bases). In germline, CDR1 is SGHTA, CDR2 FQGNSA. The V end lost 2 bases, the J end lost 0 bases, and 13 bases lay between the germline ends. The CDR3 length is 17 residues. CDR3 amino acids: CASSLFGQFATNEKLFF. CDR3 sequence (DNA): TGTGCCAGCAGCTTATTTGGACAGTTTGCAACTAATGAAAAACTGTTTTTT. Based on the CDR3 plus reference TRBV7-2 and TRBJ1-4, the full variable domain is GAGVSQSPSNKVTEKGKDVELRCDPISGHTALYWYRQSLGQGLEFLIYFQGNSAPDKSGLPSDRFSAERTGGSVSTLTIQRTQQEDSAVYLCASSLFGQFATNEKLFFGSGTQLSVL.

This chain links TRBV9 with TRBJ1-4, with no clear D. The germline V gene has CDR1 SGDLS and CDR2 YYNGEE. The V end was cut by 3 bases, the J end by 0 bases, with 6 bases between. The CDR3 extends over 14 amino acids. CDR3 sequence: CASSATTTNEKLFF. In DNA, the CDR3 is TGTGCCAGCAGCGCCACTACAACTAATGAAAAACTGTTTTTT.

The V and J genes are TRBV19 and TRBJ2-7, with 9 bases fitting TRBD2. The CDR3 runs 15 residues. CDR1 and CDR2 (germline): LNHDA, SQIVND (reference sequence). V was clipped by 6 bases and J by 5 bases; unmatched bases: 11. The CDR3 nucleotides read TGTGCCAGTAGAGGGGTGGTTAGCGGGAGCGACGAGCAGTACTTC. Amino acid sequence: CASRGVVSGSDEQYF.

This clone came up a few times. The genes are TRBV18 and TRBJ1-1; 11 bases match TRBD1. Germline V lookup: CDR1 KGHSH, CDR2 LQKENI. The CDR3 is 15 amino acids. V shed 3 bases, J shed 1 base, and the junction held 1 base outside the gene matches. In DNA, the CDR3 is TGTGCCAGCTCACCCGGGACAGGGGGGAACACTGAAGCTTTCTTT. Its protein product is CASSPGTGGNTEAFF.